This record covers a single T cell receptor beta chain. Its antigen remains unidentified. Germline and junction disagree at one end, which may indicate a read error. The data were taken from a study of cytomegalovirus exposure and HLA in healthy donors. Notes on the study in general: The majority of CMV-associated TCR beta chains were reported as apparently HLA-restricted in a later analysis.

PCR was performed using 60 Vbeta and 13 Jbeta primers. Using immunoSEQ multiplex PCR, the repertoire was profiled, and TCRdb retains in-frame clones only, with some absent. The sample holds 150,000 to 200,000 clones; less than 90% are singletons and the top ten take about 0.25%. The CDR3 runs 15 residues. CDR1 is SGHVS and CDR2 is FQNEAQ in the germline V gene. This chain uses TRBV7-8 with TRBJ2-2; D is possibly TRBD2 (6 bases). Sequencing input: PBMCs. The sequence was obtained from a boy between 10 and 17 years old in good health and CMV-seronegative. The CDR3 region has the DNA TGTGCCAGCACCTTACCGGGACTCTACACCGGGGAGCTGTTTTTT. It translates to CASTLPGLYTGELFF.